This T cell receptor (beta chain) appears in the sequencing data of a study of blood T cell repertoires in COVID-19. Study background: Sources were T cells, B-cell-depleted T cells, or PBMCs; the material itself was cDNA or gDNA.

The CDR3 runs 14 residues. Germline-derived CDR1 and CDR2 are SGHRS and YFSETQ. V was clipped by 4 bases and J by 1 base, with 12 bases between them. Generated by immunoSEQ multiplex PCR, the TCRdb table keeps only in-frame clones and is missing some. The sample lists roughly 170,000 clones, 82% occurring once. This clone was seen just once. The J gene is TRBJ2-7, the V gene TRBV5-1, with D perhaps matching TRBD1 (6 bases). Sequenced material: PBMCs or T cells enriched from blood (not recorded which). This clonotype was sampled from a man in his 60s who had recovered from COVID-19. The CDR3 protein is CASSRGQLSYEQYF. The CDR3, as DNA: TGCGCCAGCAGCCGCGGACAGCTTTCCTACGAGCAGTACTTC.